The entry below describes one T cell receptor (beta chain). The junction differs from germline at one of its ends, possibly a read error. With a J-beta primer mix and a sample-barcoded 5' primer, a second PCR ran roughly 6 to 11 cycles. TCRdb reprocessed the 5' RACE reads via MiXCR and lists one record per CDR3 protein. The sample has 600,000 or so distinct CDR3 sequences; less than 35% are singletons. The CDR3 is made up of 14 amino acids. Germline V gene sequence: CDR1 MGHRA, CDR2 YSYEKL. The data were obtained in a study of blood T cells in healthy people across ages. About the study: When template switching was applied, about one barcoded beta molecule was captured per two T cells.

Each donor's blood draw was roughly 10 milliliters of peripheral blood. V is TRBV4-1 and J is TRBJ1-2; TRBD1 aligns across 7 bases. Sequenced: blood. The TCR originated in a woman aged 80 or over in good health. The CDR3: CASNQDGTEYGYTF. The CDR3 nucleotides read TGCGCCAGCAACCAAGATGGGACAGAGTATGGCTACACCTTC.